This T cell receptor beta chain comes out of a study of identical twins. There are 15 residues in the CDR3. Trimming took 5 bases from V and 6 from J; bases not matched to a gene: 13. Germline loops: CDR1 DFQATT, CDR2 SNEGSKA (reference sequence). This clonotype was seen at least ten times. TCRdb used MiXCR to reprocess the 5' RACE reads, holding one entry per CDR3 protein. The table lists about 700,000 distinct CDR3 sequences, 5.5% to 6.5% of them singletons. The TCR originated in a man aged 18 to 35 in good health. Sequenced sample: naive T cells sorted from blood. The rearrangement joins TRBV20-1 to TRBJ2-1; TRBD2 matches 7 bases. The CDR3 loop reads CSAPPGGSSGNEQFF. CDR3 nucleotide sequence: TGCAGTGCTCCCCCCGGCGGGAGTTCGGGCAATGAGCAGTTCTTC.